This passage covers 8 T cell receptor beta chains from one sample sequenced in a study of blood T cell repertoires in COVID-19. Sequenced by immunoSEQ multiplex PCR; TCRdb stores in-frame clones only, minus some. The sample contains about 250,000 clones, around 82% of which appear only once. Sequenced sample: peripheral blood. These receptors were obtained from a man older than 75 with acute or convalescent COVID-19.

As for this clone: This CDR3 is also generated by other DNA sequences in the sample. The chain carries TRBV18 and TRBJ1-3; no clear D. Trimming removed 6 bases from V and 0 bases from J, with 3 bases in between. The CDR3 is 12 amino acids. Germline assignment: CDR1 KGHSH and CDR2 LQKENI. This CDR3 reads CASSVSGNTIYF. In nucleotides, the CDR3 is TGTGCCAGCTCCGTCTCTGGAAACACCATATATTTT.

V usage is TRBV7-8 and J usage is TRBJ2-5, with 7 bases identical to TRBD1. The CDR3 runs to 15 residues. The V and J ends lost 5 bases and 5 bases, in that order; junction bases with no gene match: 11. Germline assignment: CDR1 SGHVS and CDR2 FQNEAQ. Written as DNA, the CDR3 is TGTGCCAGCAGCGCCCGGGACAGTGTCGTTGAGACCCAGTACTTC. Translation: CASSARDSVVETQYF.

In its sample, this clone was seen a few times. This sequence joins TRBV4-1 and TRBJ1-5; 9 positions match TRBD1. From germline, CDR1 is MGHRA and CDR2 YSYEKL. The CDR3 contains 16 residues. With 4 bases clipped from V and 2 bases from J, the junction kept 6 bases outside the gene matches. CDR3 in DNA: TGCGCCAGCAGCCGGACAGGGGTAGATGGCAATCAGCCCCAGCATTTT. It codes for CASSRTGVDGNQPQHF.

V usage is TRBV7-2 and J usage is TRBJ2-1; D perhaps matches TRBD2 (6 bases). In germline, CDR1 is SGHTA, CDR2 FQGNSA. Trimming left V 3 bases short and J 3 bases short, with 12 bases between. This CDR3 contains 15 residues. CDR3 residues: CASSFSGGIYNEQFF. In DNA form, the CDR3 reads TGTGCCAGCAGCTTTTCTGGGGGGATCTACAATGAGCAGTTCTTC.

The CDR3 coding sequence is TGTGCCAGCAGTGAATCGGGTAGCGGGATCAGCTCCTACGAGCAGTACTTC. Protein sequence: CASSESGSGISSYEQYF. The chain links TRBV25-1 to TRBJ2-7; 8 bases match TRBD2. With 1 base clipped from V and 0 bases from J, the junction kept 8 bases outside the gene matches. This CDR3 has 17 amino acids. In germline, CDR1 is MGHDK, CDR2 SYGVNS.

V and J are TRBV18 and TRBJ2-3; TRBD2 aligns across 11 bases. Germline V gene sequence: CDR1 KGHSH, CDR2 LQKENI. This CDR3 comprises 19 residues. V gave up 2 bases and J gave up 3 bases; unmatched junction bases: 13. CDR3 loop: CASSPNNPSSSGGTDTQYF. The DNA of the CDR3 is TGTGCCAGCTCACCAAACAACCCCTCCTCTAGCGGGGGGACAGATACGCAGTATTTT.

The chain has TRBV7-9 and TRBJ2-1; 8 bases are a match to TRBD2. The CDR3 runs 15 residues. Germline lookup yields CDR1 SEHNR and CDR2 FQNEAQ (reference sequence). V lost 6 bases and J lost 3; bases outside the gene matches: 7. Here the CDR3 DNA reads TGTGCCAGCAGGGTTAGCGGGATTGGCTACAATGAGCAGTTCTTC. It codes for CASRVSGIGYNEQFF.

The rearrangement uses TRBV18 and TRBJ1-1; D may be TRBD1 (6 bases). CDR3 length: 16 amino acids. Trimming pared 3 bases from V and 2 bases from J, leaving 16 bases between. CDR1 and CDR2 from the germline V gene are KGHSH and LQKENI. The CDR3 region has the DNA TGTGCCAGCTCACCGAGGCTGCAGGGGAAAAACACTGAAGCTTTCTTT. As protein: CASSPRLQGKNTEAFF.